This T cell receptor beta chain was identified during a study of graft-versus-host responses after intestinal transplantation (dated by TCRdb to the early 2020s). Broadly, across the study: The transplants that recipients got were multivisceral, liver-intestinal, or isolated intestinal. Instead of going to the commercial service, samples from a few later patients were sequenced in-house on an Illumina MiSeq and processed with MiXCR. Bulk TCR-beta CDR3 sequencing was used to track graft-versus-host and host-versus-graft alloreactive T cell clones in the graft, circulation and bone marrow after intestinal transplantation. The cohort enrolled 20 to 30 intestinal transplant recipients, one of whom was a retransplant, and a few patients without pretransplant specimens were excluded. A peak of at least 4% donor T cells among recipient peripheral blood mononuclear cells was the definition used for donor T cell macrochimerism. Every recipient was given anti-thymocyte globulin induction, followed by around three years of maintenance tacrolimus and steroids. Alloreactive clones were identified by sequencing pre-transplant mixed lymphocyte reaction products and comparing them with unstimulated pre-transplant donor and recipient T cells.

For this clone: No cognate antigen has been identified for it. No clone much larger than this one lies a single base away; base qualities are absent.

The investigation overall reported the following: The relatively low number and heterogeneity of intestinal transplant patients limited the conclusions. GvH clones turned up in recipient bone marrow, with some appearing earlier in ileal mucosa or blood, a pattern consistent with an intestinal mucosal origin. Early after transplant, declines in HvG clones were associated with peak levels of circulating GvH clones. Patients with donor T cell macrochimerism had high GvH to HvG T cell clonal ratios in their allografts.

The junction shows trimming of 1 base on V and 0 bases on J, plus 7 bases between the germline ends. The cysteine opens and the phenylalanine closes a CDR3 of 14 amino acids. Only the CDR3 part of the read is kept: 42 bases, read in frame from the first base. Per the germline V gene (reference sequence), MNHNY is the CDR1 and SVGAGI is the CDR2. The library was prepared using the immunoSEQ multiplex PCR assay. Adaptive Biotechnologies carried out high-throughput TCR-beta CDR3 sequencing of genomic DNA for most patients. The paper's data handling went like this. Adaptive's ImmunoSEQ software supplied the TCR sequencing data for 18 patients, while MiXCR and VDJtools were used to process a few other patients. CDR3 nucleotide sequences shared between donor and recipient were removed because their origin could not be assigned. To be classed as alloreactive, a clone needed at least 2-fold expansion over unstimulated cells and a minimum CFSE-low frequency of 0.002% (template counts) or 0.001% (read counts). Clones detected in sequenced pre-transplant spleen, lymph node, or MLR CFSE-low populations of the donor or recipient were defined as mappable. The cumulative frequency of alloreactive clones was calculated as a percentage of all sequences, weighted by copy number. Here the immuneACCESS table is served through TCRdb, limited to in-frame sequences with V and J called. Missing clones are a known gap in these copies; in checked studies unresolved V genes cover under half, and the rest lacks a known reason. That table is the source of V, J and clone size, and D and trimming were worked out from the DNA. Across this sample there are approximately 19,000 clones, with roughly 70% seen only once. 8% of the sample comes from the top ten.

Dithiothreitol, EDTA incubations and collagenase D digestion were used to isolate intraepithelial and lamina propria lymphocytes from graft specimens. Bulk TCR-beta sequencing was performed on serial intestinal graft biopsy specimens collected as late as 600 days after transplant. The source is a human patient who received an intestinal transplant, so some T cells may come from the graft donor. The chain uses TRBV6-6 and TRBJ2-7; the D gene assignment is ambiguous. The input for sequencing was ileum tissue, taken 20 days after intestinal transplant. DNA sequence: TGTGCCAGCAGTTACTTTCTGTCCTCCTACGAGCAGTACTTC. Translated, it gives CASSYFLSSYEQYF.